The sequence of this T cell receptor beta chain was determined in a study of vaccination and CD4 T cells after COVID-19. At the Johns Hopkins FTIC core, DNA taken from cultured CD4+ T cells was sequenced by way of the Oncomine TCR Beta short-read assay. In TCRdb, the PCR reads were re-called with MiXCR into one record per CDR3 protein. The table records approximately 20,000 distinct CDR3 sequences, roughly 55% of them present only once. The CDR3 is made up of 19 amino acids. Described treatment: approximately nine-day PBMC culture with coronavirus spike peptide pools or control peptides (ViraFEST assay). Note on this clonotype: The antigen is not known.

This clonotype was sampled from a human donor who had recovered from COVID-19. The V and J genes are TRBV21-1 and TRBJ1-5. TRBV21-1 represents a pseudogene. What was sequenced was CD4+ T cells from blood, cultured in vitro. The CDR3 DNA reads TGTGCCAGCAGCCTCAACCTCCCCAATTCGACAGAATTCTGGCAGCCCCAGCATTTT. Encoded protein: CASSLNLPNSTEFWQPQHF.